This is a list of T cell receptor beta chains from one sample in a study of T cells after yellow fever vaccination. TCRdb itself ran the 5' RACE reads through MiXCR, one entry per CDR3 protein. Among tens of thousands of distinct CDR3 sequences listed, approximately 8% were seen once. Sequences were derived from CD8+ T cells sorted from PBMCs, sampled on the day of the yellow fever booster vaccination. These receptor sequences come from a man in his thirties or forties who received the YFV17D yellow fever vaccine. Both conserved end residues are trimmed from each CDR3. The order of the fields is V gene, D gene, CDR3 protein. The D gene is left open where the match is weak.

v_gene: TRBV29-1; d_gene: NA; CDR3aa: SSSYWERGHNEQF
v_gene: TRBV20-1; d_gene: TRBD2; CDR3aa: SVHPGTSGDNEQF
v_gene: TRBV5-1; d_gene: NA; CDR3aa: ASSISGGTYEQY
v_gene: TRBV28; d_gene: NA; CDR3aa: ASSPNVDTQY
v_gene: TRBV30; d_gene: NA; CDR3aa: AWDPSPYNEQF
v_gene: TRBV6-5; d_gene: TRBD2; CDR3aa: ASSYSSTGGSPIGTQY
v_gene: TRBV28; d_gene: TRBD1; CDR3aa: ASSLRQGFYEQY
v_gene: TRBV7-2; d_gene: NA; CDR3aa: ASSAPDRPNTGELF
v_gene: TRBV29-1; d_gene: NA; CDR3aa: SASHGANVLT
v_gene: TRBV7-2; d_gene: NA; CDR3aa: ASSDPPTVEQY
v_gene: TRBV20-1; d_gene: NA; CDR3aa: SARDRDGSVYEQY
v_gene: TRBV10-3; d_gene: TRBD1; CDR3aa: AISDPWTGLAYEQY
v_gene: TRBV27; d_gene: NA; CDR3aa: ASSQTGGGTYEQY
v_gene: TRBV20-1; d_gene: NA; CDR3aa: SARDRGTTNEKLF
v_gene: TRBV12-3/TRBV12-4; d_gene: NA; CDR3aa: ASSITQGNEQF
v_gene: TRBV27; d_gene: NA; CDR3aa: ASTPIGIGPFTDTQY
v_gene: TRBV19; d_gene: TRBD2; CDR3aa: ASSLAGALAKNIQY
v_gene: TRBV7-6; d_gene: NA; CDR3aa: ASSLWGEDTGELF
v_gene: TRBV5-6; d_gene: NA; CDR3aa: AMSLGFQGYT
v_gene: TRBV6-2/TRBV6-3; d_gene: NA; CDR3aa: ASRFDGRYEQY
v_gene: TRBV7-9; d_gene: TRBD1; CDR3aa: ASSTDRDSTDTQY
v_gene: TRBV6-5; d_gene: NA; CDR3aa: ASSPGLGDTDTQY
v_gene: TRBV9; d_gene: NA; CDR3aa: ASSAAGTSNEQF
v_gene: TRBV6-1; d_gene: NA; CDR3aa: ASSAYEQY
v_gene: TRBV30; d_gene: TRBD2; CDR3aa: AWSGTSGSISDNEQF
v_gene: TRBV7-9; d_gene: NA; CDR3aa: ASSSVSSYNEQF
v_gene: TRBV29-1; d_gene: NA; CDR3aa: SPGGNEQF
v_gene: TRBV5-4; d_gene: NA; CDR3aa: ASSIQTEQF
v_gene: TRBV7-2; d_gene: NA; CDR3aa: ASSPENSYNEQF
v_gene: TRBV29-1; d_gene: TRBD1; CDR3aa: SVAGGENTGELF
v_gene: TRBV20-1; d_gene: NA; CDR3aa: SARDDRERYNEQF
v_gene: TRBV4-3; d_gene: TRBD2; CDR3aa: ASSVQREGRNEQF
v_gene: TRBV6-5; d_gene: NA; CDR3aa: ASSSDGYEQY
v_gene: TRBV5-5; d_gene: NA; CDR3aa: ASSFKGGTGELF
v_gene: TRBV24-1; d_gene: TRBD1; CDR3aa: ATSDTRQGYEQF
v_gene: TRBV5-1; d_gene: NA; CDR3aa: ASSLEGGPEEMGAF
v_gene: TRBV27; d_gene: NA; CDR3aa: ASSARTVYEQY
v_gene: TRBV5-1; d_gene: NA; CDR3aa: ASSLAGQPQETQY
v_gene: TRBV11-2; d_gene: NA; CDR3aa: ASSLDGGFYNEQF
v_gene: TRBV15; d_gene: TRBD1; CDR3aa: ATSRETGVLIGLF
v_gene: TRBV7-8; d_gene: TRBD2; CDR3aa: ASSLLSLAGPGELF
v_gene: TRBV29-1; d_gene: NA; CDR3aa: SVVVTGANVLT
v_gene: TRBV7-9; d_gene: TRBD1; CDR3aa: ASSFTGVVDYGYT